These 14 T cell receptor beta chains were all obtained from the same sample, sequenced in a study of identical twins. TCRdb re-called the 5' RACE reads through MiXCR, storing one row per CDR3 protein. The sample includes 200,000 to 250,000 distinct CDR3 sequences, 6.5% of them seen just once. These data were also reused for a study on T cells expressing NK-cell markers.

The specimen sequenced was CD8+ T cells sorted from blood. Receptor source: a woman aged 18-30 years in good health.

This clonotype was seen only a few times. The chain couples TRBV10-2 to TRBJ1-5; TRBD1 agrees at 10 bases. Looked up from germline, CDR1 is WSHSY and CDR2 is SAAADI. V was pared by 4 bases and J by 6 bases, with 3 bases of the junction left unmatched. This CDR3 comprises 14 residues. The CDR3 nucleotides read TGCGCCAGCAGTGGGGGACAGGGGCCTCAGCCCCAGCATTTT. Protein sequence: CASSGGQGPQPQHF.

The J gene is TRBJ1-2, the V gene TRBV3-1, with a weak D call TRBD1 (5 bases). Per the germline V gene, CDR1 is LGHDT and CDR2 is YNNKEL (reference sequence). Trimming removed 0 bases from V and 6 bases from J, with 11 bases in between. The CDR3 is made up of 14 amino acids. In DNA form, the CDR3 reads TGTGCCAGCAGCCAAGATAGGGGTTACGATGGCTACACCTTC. This encodes CASSQDRGYDGYTF. The full variable domain, rest sourced from reference TRBV3-1 and TRBJ1-2, is DTAVSQTPKYLVTQMGNDKSIKCEQNLGHDTMYWYKQDSKKFLKIMFSYNNKELIINETVPNRFSPKSPDKAHLNLHINSLELGDSAVYFCASSQDRGYDGYTFGSGTRLTVV.

This clonotype was observed at least ten times. This chain connects TRBV9 to TRBJ2-1, with 9 bases matching TRBD1. Trimming at V came to 3 bases and at J to 7 bases, leaving 2 bases not matched to a gene. The CDR3 runs to 13 residues. Germline CDR1 is SGDLS and CDR2 is YYNGEE. CDR3 DNA: TGTGCCAGCAGCGCGACAGGGGGAAATGAGCAGTTCTTC. As protein: CASSATGGNEQFF. Filled out from reference TRBV9 and TRBJ2-1, the complete variable domain reads DSGVTQTPKHLITATGQRVTLRCSPRSGDLSVYWYQQSLDQGLQFLIQYYNGEERAKGNILERFSAQQFPDLHSELNLSSLELGDSALYFCASSATGGNEQFFGPGTRLTVL.

Many counts were recorded for this clonotype. The rearrangement joins TRBV12-3 or TRBV12-4 to TRBJ2-5; no definite D call. There are 12 residues in the CDR3. V lost 4 bases to trimming and J lost 7 bases, with 10 bases between them. The CDR3 bases are TGTGCCAGCAGTTCCTCCGTAAGGACCCAGTACTTC. Amino acid sequence: CASSSSVRTQYF.

The chain couples TRBV9 to TRBJ1-5; no definite D call. The V gene lost 4 bases and the J gene lost 4 bases, with 6 bases spanning the gap. The CDR3 loop spans 12 amino acids. Germline assignment: CDR1 SGDLS and CDR2 YYNGEE. The DNA for the CDR3 is TGTGCCAGCAGCAAGGGTAATCAGCCCCAGCATTTT. Protein sequence: CASSKGNQPQHF.

This clonotype turned up a few times. V is TRBV5-1 and J is TRBJ1-2; no definite D call. This CDR3 is 12 amino acids long. Germline V gene lookup returns CDR1 SGHRS and CDR2 YFSETQ. Trimming shortened V by 1 base and J by 4 bases, and 5 bases separated the two germline ends. The CDR3 nucleotides read TGCGCCAGCAGCTTGTGGGGCTATGGCTACACCTTC. Amino acids: CASSLWGYGYTF.

This clonotype occurred many times. The rearrangement links TRBV4-1 to TRBJ2-7; D gene unclear. Germline lookup yields CDR1 MGHRA and CDR2 YSYEKL. The CDR3 is 13 amino acids. Trimming pared 8 bases from V and 5 bases from J, leaving 16 bases between. This chain's CDR3 is CASSGWERNEQYF. The CDR3 region has the DNA TGCGCCAGCTCAGGTTGGGAAAGGAACGAGCAGTACTTC.

The sample holds many counts of this clonotype. The genes are TRBV4-2 and TRBJ2-7, with TRBD1 matching 8 bases. The CDR3 totals 19 residues. J was trimmed by 1 base and V by 4 bases; bases with no gene match: 18. Germline loops: CDR1 LGHNA, CDR2 YNFKEQ. DNA of the CDR3: TGTGCCAGCAGCCTTTCAATAAAATTCCGGACAGGGAGATCCTACGAGCAGTACTTC. Translation: CASSLSIKFRTGRSYEQYF.

This clonotype was recorded at least ten times. The rearrangement uses TRBV20-1 and TRBJ2-7, with D unresolved. This CDR3 region has 13 residues. Per the germline V gene, CDR1 is DFQATT and CDR2 is SNEGSKA (reference sequence). Trimming pared 3 bases from V and 2 bases from J, leaving 11 bases between. In DNA, the CDR3 is TGCAGTGCTAGGACGAGTCGCACCTACGAGCAGTACTTC. Translating it yields CSARTSRTYEQYF.

The chain employs TRBV7-2 and TRBJ2-5, with 8 positions matching TRBD2. The ends lost 4 bases at V and 4 bases at J; junction bases unmatched: 5. The CDR3 consists of 14 residues. Looked up from germline, CDR1 is SGHTA and CDR2 is FQGNSA. The CDR3 loop reads CASSYRTSRETQYF. CDR3 DNA: TGTGCCAGCAGCTACCGGACTAGCCGAGAGACCCAGTACTTC.

This clonotype has at least ten counts. The chain joins TRBV24-1 to TRBJ2-7; perhaps TRBD1 as D (6 bases). The germline CDR1 and CDR2 sequences are KGHDR and SFDVKD. Trimming took 1 base from V and 2 from J, leaving 20 bases between them. The CDR3 runs to 18 residues. The CDR3: CATSDFPWTDRGTYEQYF. The CDR3 DNA sequence: TGTGCCACCAGTGATTTCCCCTGGACAGACCGAGGAACCTACGAGCAGTACTTC.

The CDR3 region is CASSQGRLTLVSPLHF. CDR3 sequence (DNA): TGCGCCAGCAGCCAGGGGAGATTAACCCTGGTTTCACCCCTCCACTTT. V usage is TRBV4-3 and J usage is TRBJ1-6, with unresolved D. The CDR3 is made up of 16 amino acids. V lost 3 bases and J lost 9, with 18 bases in between. Germline lookup yields CDR1 LGHNA and CDR2 YSLEER.

The chain is built from TRBV4-1 and TRBJ2-5, with TRBD2 matching over 12 bases. J was trimmed by 0 bases and V by 2 bases; bases with no gene match: 4. This CDR3 spans 17 amino acids. The germline gives CDR1 MGHRA, CDR2 YSYEKL. As DNA, the CDR3 is TGCGCCAGCAGCCAACTGACTAGCGGGAGTTACCAAGAGACCCAGTACTTC. The encoded protein is CASSQLTSGSYQETQYF.

This clonotype was picked up one time. The chain employs TRBV4-3 and TRBJ2-4; D remains ambiguous. V lost 0 bases to trimming and J lost 6 bases, with 9 bases between them. CDR3 size: 14 residues. Germline V gene sequence: CDR1 LGHNA, CDR2 YSLEER. The DNA for the CDR3 is TGCGCCAGCAGCCAAGAACTTGAGACAAACATTCAGTACTTC. Protein product: CASSQELETNIQYF.